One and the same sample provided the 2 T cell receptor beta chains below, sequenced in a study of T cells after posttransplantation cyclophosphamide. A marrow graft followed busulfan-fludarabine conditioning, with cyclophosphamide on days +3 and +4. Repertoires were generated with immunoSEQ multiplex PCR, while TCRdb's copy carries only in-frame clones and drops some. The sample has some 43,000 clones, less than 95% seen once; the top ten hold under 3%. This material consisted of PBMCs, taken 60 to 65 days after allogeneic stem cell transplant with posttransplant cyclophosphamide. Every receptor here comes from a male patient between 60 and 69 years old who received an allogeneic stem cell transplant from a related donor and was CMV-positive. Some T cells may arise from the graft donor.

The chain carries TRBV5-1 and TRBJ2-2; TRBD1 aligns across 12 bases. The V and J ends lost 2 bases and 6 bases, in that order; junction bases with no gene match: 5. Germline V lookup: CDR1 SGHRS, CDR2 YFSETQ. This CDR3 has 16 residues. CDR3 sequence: CASSFPGTGGSGELFF. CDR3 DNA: TGCGCCAGCAGCTTTCCCGGGACAGGGGGCTCCGGGGAGCTGTTTTTT. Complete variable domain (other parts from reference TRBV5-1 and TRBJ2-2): KAGVTQTPRYLIKTRGQQVTLSCSPISGHRSVSWYQQTPGQGLQFLFEYFSETQRNKGNFPGRFSGRQFSNSRSEMNVSTLELGDSALYLCASSFPGTGGSGELFFGEGSRLTVL.

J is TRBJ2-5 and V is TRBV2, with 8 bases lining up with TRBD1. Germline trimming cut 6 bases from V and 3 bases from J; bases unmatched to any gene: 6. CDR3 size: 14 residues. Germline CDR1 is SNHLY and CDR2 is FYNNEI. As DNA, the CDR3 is TGTGCCAGCAGAGAAACAGGGGGTAAAGAGACCCAGTACTTC. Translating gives CASRETGGKETQYF.